This T cell receptor beta chain was recorded in a study of blood T cell repertoires in COVID-19. Clones were sequenced by immunoSEQ multiplex PCR, and TCRdb holds only the in-frame ones, with some missing. The repertoire has fewer than 250,000 clones, 75% to 90% of them found once; the top ten carry 0.95% to 1.3%. This CDR3 is 15 amino acids long. The TCR sequence derives from a man aged 25 to 40 with acute or convalescent COVID-19. Sequencing was performed on peripheral blood. The chain is built from TRBV21-1 and TRBJ1-1; TRBD1 is taken as the D call from the table, unchecked against the DNA. TRBV21-1 counts as a pseudogene. The CDR3 DNA reads TGTGCCAGCAGCATGGGCAGCAGCAAGAACACTGAAGCTTTCTTT. Protein sequence: CASSMGSSKNTEAFF.